The 8 T cell receptor beta chains reported below all come from one sample, sequenced in a study of T cell responses to AZD1222 COVID-19 vaccine. Clones were sequenced by immunoSEQ multiplex PCR, and TCRdb holds only the in-frame ones, with some missing. The sample lists roughly 190,000 clones; approximately 93% were seen once. The starting material was peripheral blood, obtained on day 0 of AZD1222 vaccination. Source of these receptors: an adult in good health.

The gene calls are TRBV7-7 and TRBJ1-1; D is unresolved. The CDR3 loop spans 16 amino acids. V was shortened by 1 base and J by 3 bases, with 15 bases between the two germline ends. CDR1 and CDR2 (germline): SSHAT, FNYEAQ (reference sequence). CDR3 in DNA: TGTGCCAGCAGCTTAGGAGTTGAGGCCCACTACACTGAAGCTTTCTTT. It yields the protein CASSLGVEAHYTEAFF.

This chain connects TRBV20-1 to TRBJ2-5; TRBD1 is a possible D gene (6 bases). This CDR3 spans 11 amino acids. CDR1 is DFQATT and CDR2 is SNEGSKA in the germline V gene (reference sequence). V lost 6 bases and J 2 bases, leaving 7 bases between the germline ends. CDR3 loop: CSAGQQETQYF. For the CDR3, the DNA is TGCAGTGCCGGACAGCAAGAGACCCAGTACTTC.

The chain has TRBV5-4 and TRBJ1-2; D is undetermined. The V and J ends lost 2 bases and 3 bases respectively, with 14 bases between them. Germline assignment: CDR1 SGHNT and CDR2 YYREEE (reference sequence). This CDR3 comprises 15 residues. The CDR3 DNA is TGTGCCAGCAGCTTTCCCCCAGGCTTACACTATGGCTACACCTTC. This codes for CASSFPPGLHYGYTF.

V gene TRBV7-9 combines with J gene TRBJ2-3; D gene unclear. Germline V lookup: CDR1 SEHNR, CDR2 FQNEAQ (reference sequence). Trimming took off 5 bases at V and 8 bases at J, with 17 bases between the two ends. There are 14 residues in the CDR3. The CDR3, as DNA: TGTGCCAGCAGCCTGTTGTCGGCAGCGCGTACGCAGTATTTT. Its protein product is CASSLLSAARTQYF.

The rearrangement joins TRBV7-9 to TRBJ1-2; 7 positions agree with TRBD1. V was clipped by 5 bases and J by 6 bases; unmatched bases: 12. The germline V gene encodes CDR1 SEHNR and CDR2 FQNEAQ (reference sequence). This CDR3 region has 15 residues. In DNA, the CDR3 is TGTGCCAGCAGCACAGGGACAGTAGGATTGGATGGCTACACCTTC. It encodes CASSTGTVGLDGYTF.

V is TRBV5-6 and J is TRBJ1-2, with 8 nucleotides matching TRBD1. This CDR3 contains 14 residues. Germline lookup yields CDR1 SGHDT and CDR2 YYEEEE. The V and J ends lost 4 bases and 4 bases, in that order; junction bases with no gene match: 6. The CDR3 coding sequence is TGTGCCAGCAGCCGGGACAGGAGTACCTATGGCTACACCTTC. Its translation is CASSRDRSTYGYTF.

The J gene is TRBJ1-2, the V gene TRBV7-9, with 7 positions matching TRBD1. Germline V gene data show CDR1 as SEHNR and CDR2 as FQNEAQ (reference sequence). This CDR3 has 14 residues. Unmatched junction bases numbered 10, after V lost 5 bases and J lost 7 bases. This CDR3 is CASSLQGPVFGYTF. CDR3 nucleotide sequence: TGTGCCAGCAGCCTACAGGGGCCCGTGTTTGGCTACACCTTC.

The gene calls are TRBV19 and TRBJ2-7, with a weak D call TRBD2 (5 bases). V was clipped by 5 bases and J by 9 bases, with 11 bases between them. CDR3 length: 11 amino acids. Germline CDR1 and CDR2: LNHDA and SQIVND (reference sequence). The CDR3 DNA follows: TGTGCCAGTAGTGAGGGTTGGGTGCAGTACTTC. Its protein is CASSEGWVQYF.